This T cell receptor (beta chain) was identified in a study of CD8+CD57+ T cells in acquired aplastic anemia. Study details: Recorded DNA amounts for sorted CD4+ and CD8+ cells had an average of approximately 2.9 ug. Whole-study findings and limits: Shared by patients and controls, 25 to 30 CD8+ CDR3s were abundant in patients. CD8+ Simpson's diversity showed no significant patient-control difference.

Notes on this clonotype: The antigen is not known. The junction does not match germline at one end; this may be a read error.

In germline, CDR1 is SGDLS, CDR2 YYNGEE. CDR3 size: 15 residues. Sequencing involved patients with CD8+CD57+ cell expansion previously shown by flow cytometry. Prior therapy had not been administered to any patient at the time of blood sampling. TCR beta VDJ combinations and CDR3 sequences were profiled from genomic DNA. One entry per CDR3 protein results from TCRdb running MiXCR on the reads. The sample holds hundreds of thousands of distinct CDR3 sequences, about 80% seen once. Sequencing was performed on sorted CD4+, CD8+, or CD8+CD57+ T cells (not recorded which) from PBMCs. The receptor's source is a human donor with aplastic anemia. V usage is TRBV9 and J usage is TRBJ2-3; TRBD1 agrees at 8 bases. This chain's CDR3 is CASGVGGQGTDTQYF. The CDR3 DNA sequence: TGCGCCAGCGGCGTAGGGGGACAGGGCACAGATACGCAGTATTTT.